This T cell receptor beta chain was retrieved from a study of beta chain features in type 1 diabetes. Whole-study results and caveats: All four CD4+ subsets of Type 1 diabetes patients contained TCRB CDR3s that were moderately but significantly shorter. Here, the possible influence of HLA type (on TCRB rearrangement) remained unresolved. The study found fewer insertions and more deletions at VDJ junctions in type 1 diabetes patients. PCR might favor shorter templates, but any such skew would affect patients and controls equally.

Expressed TCRB transcripts were sequenced after all isolated RNA was converted to cDNA. Assay used: immunoSEQ multiplex PCR; TCRdb lists only in-frame clones, some missing. The sample has a few hundred thousand clones, around 16% seen once. Turning to this clone: Its antigen remains unidentified.

Sort purity for all populations was recorded as exceeding 98%. V was clipped by 6 bases and J by 3 bases, with 12 bases between them. CDR1 is MNHEY and CDR2 is SVGAGI in the germline V gene. The CDR3 length is 13 residues. The clonotype comes from a man aged 25-45 years with type 1 diabetes. The genes are TRBV6-5 and TRBJ2-7, with D perhaps assigned TRBD1 or TRBD2 (7 bases each). Sequenced sample: naive CD4+ T cells from blood. CDR3 in amino acids: CASSQGGHYEQYF. The CDR3 region has the DNA TGTGCCAGCAGCCAGGGGGGGCACTACGAGCAGTACTTC.